The sequence of this T cell receptor (beta chain) was determined in a study of CD8 T cells in ankylosing spondylitis. Points from the study as a whole: Ankylosing spondylitis blood seemed to carry a telltale TCR beta motif made of under ten highly homologous variants. Clones that were linked to disease were CD8+ and were relatively rare in peripheral blood. Reactive arthritis synovial fluid and blood were previously reported to contain some motif variants.

The TCR beta libraries were generated through quantitative 5'-RACE incorporating molecular barcodes. MiXCR, applied by TCRdb to the 5' RACE reads, yields one record per CDR3 protein. This table has around 440,000 distinct CDR3 sequences, roughly 18% appearing once. The germline gives CDR1 KGHSH, CDR2 LQKENI. CDR3 length: 15 residues. V trimming: 1 base; J trimming: 5 bases; junction bases outside the gene matches: 1. For this clonotype: What it binds is unknown.

The clonotype comes from a male donor with ankylosing spondylitis. Input material: blood, either unsorted or a sorted T cell fraction (not recorded which). The rearrangement uses TRBV18 and TRBJ2-1; 11 bases are shared with TRBD2. The CDR3 DNA is TGTGCCAGCTCACCACAACTAGCGGGGGACAATGAGCAGTTCTTC. Its protein is CASSPQLAGDNEQFF.